This entry features one T cell receptor beta chain sequence. This entry belongs to a study of shared clonotypes between healthy human individuals. This was a deep-level run. Assay used: immunoSEQ multiplex PCR; TCRdb lists only in-frame clones, some missing. The sample lists 2 million to 3 million clones, 93% occurring once. Per germline, CDR1 SGHTA and CDR2 FQGTGA. The CDR3 extends over 16 amino acids. The V and J ends lost 3 bases and 3 bases, in that order; junction bases with no gene match: 5. The clonotype was recovered from a man aged 18 to 30 in good health. Some clones in this sample may be carry-over from other donors' samples. V is TRBV7-3 and J is TRBJ2-2, with 9 nucleotides matching TRBD2. Source material: naive CD4+ T cells from PBMCs. Described subset: CD45RA+ positively selected. CDR3 in amino acids: CASSFIAGDDTGELFF. The CDR3 region has the DNA TGTGCCAGCAGCTTCATAGCGGGAGATGACACCGGGGAGCTGTTTTTT.